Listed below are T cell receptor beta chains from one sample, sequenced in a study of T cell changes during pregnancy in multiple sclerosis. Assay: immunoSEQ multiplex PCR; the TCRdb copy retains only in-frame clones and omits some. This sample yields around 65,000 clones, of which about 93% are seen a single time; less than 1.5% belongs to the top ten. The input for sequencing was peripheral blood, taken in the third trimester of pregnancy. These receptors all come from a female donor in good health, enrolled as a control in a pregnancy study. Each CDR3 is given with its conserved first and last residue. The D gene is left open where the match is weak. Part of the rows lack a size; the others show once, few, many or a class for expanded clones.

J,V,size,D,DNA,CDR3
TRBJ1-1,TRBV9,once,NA,TGTGCCAGCAGCTTAAAAGACAGCCTGAACACTGAAGCTTTCTTT,CASSLKDSLNTEAFF
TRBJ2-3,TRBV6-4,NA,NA,TGTGCCAGCAGTGATGGGACAAGCACAGATACGCAGTATTTT,CASSDGTSTDTQYF
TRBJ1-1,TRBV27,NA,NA,TGTGCCAGCAGTCTACAGAGCTACACTGAAGCTTTCTTT,CASSLQSYTEAFF
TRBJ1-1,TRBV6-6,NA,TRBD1,TGTGCCAGCAGTTACCTCCGGGACAGGGGGTCGCCTGAAGCTTTCTTT,CASSYLRDRGSPEAFF
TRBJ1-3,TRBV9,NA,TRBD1,TGTGCCAGCAGCGTAGAGGCCGACAGGGGGCCGGGAAACACCATATATTTT,CASSVEADRGPGNTIYF
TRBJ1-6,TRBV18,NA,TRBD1,TGTGCCAGCTCACGGGACAGCATTAATTCACCCCTCCACTTT,CASSRDSINSPLHF
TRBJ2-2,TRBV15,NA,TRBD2,TGTGCCACAAAGGGAGGGACCACCGGGGAGCTGTTTTTT,CATKGGTTGELFF
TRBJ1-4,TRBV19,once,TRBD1,TGTGCCAGTGGGACAGGAGGGAATGAAAAACTGTTTTTT,CASGTGGNEKLFF
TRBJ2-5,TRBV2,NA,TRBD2,TGTGCCAGCAGTGAAACGGGGGGGAAGGTGGAGACCCAGTACTTC,CASSETGGKVETQYF
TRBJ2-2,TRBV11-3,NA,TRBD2,TGTGCCAGCAGCTTACGGGGGGCCGGGGAGCTGTTTTTT,CASSLRGAGELFF
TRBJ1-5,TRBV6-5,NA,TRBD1,TGTGCCAGCAGTTTCAGAGGGGGCGATCAGCCCCAGCATTTT,CASSFRGGDQPQHF
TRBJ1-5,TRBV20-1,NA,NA,TGCAGTGCTTCAAAGGGGCAGCCCCAGCATTTT,CSASKGQPQHF
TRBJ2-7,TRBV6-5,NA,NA,TGTGCCAGCAGTTACTCGAGTAAGGTAGCCGCCTACGAGCAGTACTTC,CASSYSSKVAAYEQYF
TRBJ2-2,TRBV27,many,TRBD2,TGTGCCAGCAGCGGGCGGGGGGCGGACACCGGGGAGCTGTTTTTT,CASSGRGADTGELFF
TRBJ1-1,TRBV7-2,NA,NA,TGTGCCAGCAGACTGAGGAACACTGAAGCTTTCTTT,CASRLRNTEAFF
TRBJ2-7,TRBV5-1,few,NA,TGCGCCAGCAGCTTGAAGGGGAACAACGAGCAGTACTTC,CASSLKGNNEQYF
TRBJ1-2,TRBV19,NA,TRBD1,TGTGCCAGTAGTCTCCGGGGACAGCAAGGCTACACCTTC,CASSLRGQQGYTF
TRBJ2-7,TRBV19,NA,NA,TGTGCCAGTAGTATAGATGGAACAGGCTCCTACGAGCAGTACTTC,CASSIDGTGSYEQYF
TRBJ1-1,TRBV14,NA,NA,TGTGCCAGCAGCCCCATGGCAGGGTTAGGTGGAGCTTTCTTT,CASSPMAGLGGAFF
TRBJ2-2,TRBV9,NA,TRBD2,TGTGCCAGCAGCCTACGGACTAGCGGGGGGGCGATGATCACCGGGGAGCTGTTTTTT,CASSLRTSGGAMITGELFF
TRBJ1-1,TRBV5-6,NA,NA,TGTGCCAGCAGCTGGGGGGACCCGGGCACTGAAGCTTTCTTT,CASSWGDPGTEAFF
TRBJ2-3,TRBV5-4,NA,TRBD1,TGTGCCAGCAGCTTGGCCTTCGACAGGGGTGCAGATACGCAGTATTTT,CASSLAFDRGADTQYF
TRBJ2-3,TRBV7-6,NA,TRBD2,TGTGCCAGCAGCTCGCAGACTAGCGGGATTACAGATACGCAGTATTTT,CASSSQTSGITDTQYF
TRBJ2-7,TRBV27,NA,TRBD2,TGTGCCAGCAGTTTATCTGGCGGGGGCTCCTACGAGCAGTACTTC,CASSLSGGGSYEQYF
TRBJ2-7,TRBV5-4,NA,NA,TGTGCCAGCAGCCCTGGACAGTGGGGCGACGAGCAGTACTTC,CASSPGQWGDEQYF
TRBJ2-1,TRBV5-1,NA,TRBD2,TGCGCCAGCAGCCCCGGGAGGGACAATGAGCAGTTCTTC,CASSPGRDNEQFF
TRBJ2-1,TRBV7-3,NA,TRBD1,TGTGCCAGCAGCGCCCGCCAGGGGGATCGGTACAATGAGCAGTTCTTC,CASSARQGDRYNEQFF
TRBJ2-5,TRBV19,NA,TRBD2,TGTGCCAGCCCACCGCGGGGGTTAACTAGCGGGGCTCCTCAATACCAAGAGACCCAGTACTTC,CASPPRGLTSGAPQYQETQYF
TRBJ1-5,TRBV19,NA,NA,TGTGCCAGCTCCGACAGGAACAATCAGCCCCAGCATTTT,CASSDRNNQPQHF
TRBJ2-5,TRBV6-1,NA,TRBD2,TGTGCCAGCAACGAAGGTGGATCAGCGGGGGAGACCCAGTACTTC,CASNEGGSAGETQYF
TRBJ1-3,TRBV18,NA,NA,TGTGCCAGCTCACTTACGACAGAAAACACCATATATTTT,CASSLTTENTIYF
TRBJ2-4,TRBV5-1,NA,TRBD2,TGCGCCAGCAGCCCTTCCGGGCGGGGGGGCTACGTGGGGCCCAAAAACATTCAGTACTTC,CASSPSGRGGYVGPKNIQYF
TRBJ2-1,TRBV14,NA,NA,TGTGCCAGCAGCCAAGATTTCCACTATAAGAGCTCCTACAATGAGCAGTTCTTC,CASSQDFHYKSSYNEQFF
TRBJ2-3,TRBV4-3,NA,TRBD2,TGCGCCAGCAGCCGAGGACTAGCGGGGCCCGCAGATACGCAGTATTTT,CASSRGLAGPADTQYF
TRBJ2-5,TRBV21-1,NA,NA,TGTGCCAGCTGCCAGACAGGGTTAGGTGAGACCCAGTACTTC,CASCQTGLGETQYF
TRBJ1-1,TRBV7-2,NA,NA,TGTGCCAGCAGCTTAGTGGGGGGGAACACTGAAGCTTTCTTT,CASSLVGGNTEAFF
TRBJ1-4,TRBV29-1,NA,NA,TGCAGCGTCGCACCGGGACAAGGGGATGAAAAACTGTTTTTT,CSVAPGQGDEKLFF
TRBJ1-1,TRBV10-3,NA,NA,TGTGCCATCAGTGAGTCCGAGGCTGCCGCGGCAGTTCCTAACACTGAAGCTTTCTTT,CAISESEAAAAVPNTEAFF
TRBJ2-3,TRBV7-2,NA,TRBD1,TGTGCCAGCAGCTTTTATGGACAGGGGACAGATACGCAGTATTTT,CASSFYGQGTDTQYF
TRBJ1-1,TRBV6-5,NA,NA,TGTGCCAGCAGTGGGCCCGGGGGTTCCGCAGCTTTCTTT,CASSGPGGSAAFF
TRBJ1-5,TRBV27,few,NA,TGTGCCAGCAGTTTAGGCCACCGTCAGCCCCAGCATTTT,CASSLGHRQPQHF
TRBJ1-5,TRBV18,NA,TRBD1,TGTGCCAGCTCACCCGTAGGGACAGCTAATCAGCCCCAGCATTTT,CASSPVGTANQPQHF
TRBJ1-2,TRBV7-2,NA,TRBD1,TGTGCCAGCAGCTTAGCACAGGGGGCAAGTGGCTACACCTTC,CASSLAQGASGYTF
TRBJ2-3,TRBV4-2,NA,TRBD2,TGTGCCAGCAGCCAACTCGGGGGGACCACAGATACGCAGTATTTT,CASSQLGGTTDTQYF
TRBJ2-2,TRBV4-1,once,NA,TGCGCCAGCAGCCAAGTTATTACCGGGGAGCTGTTTTTT,CASSQVITGELFF
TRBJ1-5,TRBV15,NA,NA,TGTGCCACCAGCCACTCCCGGAGTCAGCCCCAGCATTTT,CATSHSRSQPQHF
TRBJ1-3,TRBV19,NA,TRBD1,TGTGCCAGCGGGACAGCAACGGGAAACACCATATATTTT,CASGTATGNTIYF
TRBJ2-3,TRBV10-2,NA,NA,TGCGCCAGCAGTGAGAGGGGGGATACGCAGTATTTT,CASSERGDTQYF
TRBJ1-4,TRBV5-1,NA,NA,TGCGCCAGCAGCTTGGGACAGAATAATGAAAAACTGTTTTTT,CASSLGQNNEKLFF
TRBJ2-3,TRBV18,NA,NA,TGTGCCAGCTTAACGACTGCCAGCACAGATACGCAGTATTTT,CASLTTASTDTQYF
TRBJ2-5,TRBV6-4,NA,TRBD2,TGTGCCAGCAGTGACTCGACCGGGGGGGCCGAGACCCAGTACTTC,CASSDSTGGAETQYF
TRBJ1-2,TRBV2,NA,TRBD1,TGTGCCAGCAGTGAATATCGGGACAGGGCCAACTATGGCTACACCTTC,CASSEYRDRANYGYTF
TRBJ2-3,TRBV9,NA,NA,TGTGCCAGCAGCCCGCGGGCCCAGGCAGATACGCAGTATTTT,CASSPRAQADTQYF